The 3 T cell receptor beta chains below all came from one sample that was sequenced in a study of T cells after yellow fever vaccination. TCRdb redid the calling of the 5' RACE reads with MiXCR, one entry per CDR3 protein. The table records hundreds of thousands of distinct CDR3 sequences, 18% of them present only once. This specimen consisted of PBMCs, obtained before the yellow fever booster vaccination. These receptors all come from a man aged 18 to 35 who received the YFV17D yellow fever vaccine.

This clonotype has ten or more counts. This chain connects TRBV12-3 or TRBV12-4 to TRBJ2-3; D gene unclear. This CDR3 is built from 12 residues. V lost 5 bases, J lost 1 base, and 4 bases lay in between. The CDR3: CASSPRTDTQYF. CDR3 bases: TGTGCCAGCAGTCCCCGCACAGATACGCAGTATTTT.

This clonotype was counted a few times. The rearrangement uses TRBV29-1 and TRBJ2-3, with 9 bases that match TRBD2. Germline V gives CDR1 SQVTM, CDR2 ANQGSEA. After removal of 7 bases from V and 6 bases from J, the junction contained 8 bases not matched to a gene. The CDR3 has 13 amino acids. DNA of the CDR3: TGCAGCGCTCGCGGGGGGGCCGGCGATACGCAGTATTTT. Encoded protein: CSARGGAGDTQYF.

This clonotype was picked up many times. The V gene is TRBV12-3 or TRBV12-4, the J gene TRBJ2-7; D perhaps matches TRBD1 (6 bases). The CDR3 is 13 amino acids. Trimming left V 3 bases short and J 3 bases short, with 9 bases between. The CDR3 spells CASSFDRNYEQYF. For the CDR3, the DNA is TGTGCCAGCAGTTTCGACAGGAACTACGAGCAGTACTTC.